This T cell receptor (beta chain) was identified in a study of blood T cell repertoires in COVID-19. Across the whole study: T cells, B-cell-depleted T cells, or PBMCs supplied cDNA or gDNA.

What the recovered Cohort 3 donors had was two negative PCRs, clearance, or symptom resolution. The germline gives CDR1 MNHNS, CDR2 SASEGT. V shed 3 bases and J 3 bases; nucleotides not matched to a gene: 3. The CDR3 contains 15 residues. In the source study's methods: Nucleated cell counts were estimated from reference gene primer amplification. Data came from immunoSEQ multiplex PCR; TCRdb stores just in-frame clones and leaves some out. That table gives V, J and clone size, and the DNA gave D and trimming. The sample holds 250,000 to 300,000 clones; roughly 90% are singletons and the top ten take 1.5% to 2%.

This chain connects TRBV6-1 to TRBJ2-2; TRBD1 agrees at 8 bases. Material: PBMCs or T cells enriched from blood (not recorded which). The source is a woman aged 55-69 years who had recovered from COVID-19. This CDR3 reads CASSENRGYTGELFF. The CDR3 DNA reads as TGTGCCAGCAGTGAGAACAGGGGGTACACCGGGGAGCTGTTTTTT.